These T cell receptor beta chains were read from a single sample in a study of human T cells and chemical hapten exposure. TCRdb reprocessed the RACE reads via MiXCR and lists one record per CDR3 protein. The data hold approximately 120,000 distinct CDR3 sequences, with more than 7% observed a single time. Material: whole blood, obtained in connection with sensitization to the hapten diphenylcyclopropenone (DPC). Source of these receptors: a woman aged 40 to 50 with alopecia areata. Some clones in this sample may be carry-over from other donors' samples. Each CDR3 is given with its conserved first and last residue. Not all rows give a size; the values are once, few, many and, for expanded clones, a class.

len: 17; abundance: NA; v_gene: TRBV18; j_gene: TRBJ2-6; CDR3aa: CASSLTAGGGGANVLTF
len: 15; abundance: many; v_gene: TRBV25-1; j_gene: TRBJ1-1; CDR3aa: CASSRGEVLGTEAFF
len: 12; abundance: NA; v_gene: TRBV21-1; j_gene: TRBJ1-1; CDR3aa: CASKGTNTEAFF
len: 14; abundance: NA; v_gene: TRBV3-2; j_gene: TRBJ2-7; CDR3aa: CASSQNPGSYEQYF
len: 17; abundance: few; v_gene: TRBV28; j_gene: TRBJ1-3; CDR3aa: CASSPPTATNSGNTIYF
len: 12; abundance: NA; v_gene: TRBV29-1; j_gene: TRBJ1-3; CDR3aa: CSVEASGNTIYF
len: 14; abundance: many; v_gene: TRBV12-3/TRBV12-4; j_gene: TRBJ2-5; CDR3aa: CASGATGGEETQYF
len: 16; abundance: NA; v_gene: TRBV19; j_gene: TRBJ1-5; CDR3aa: CASSIAGGSDIQPQHF
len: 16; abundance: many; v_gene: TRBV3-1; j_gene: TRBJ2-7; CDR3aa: CASSQDPGGGNYEQYF
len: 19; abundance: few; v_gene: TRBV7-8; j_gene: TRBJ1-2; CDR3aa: CASSSVPGQGPQSPYGYTF
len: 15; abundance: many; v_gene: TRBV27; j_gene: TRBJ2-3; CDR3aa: CASRKQDYGTDTQYF
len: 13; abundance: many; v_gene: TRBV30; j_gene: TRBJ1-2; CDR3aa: CAWSVESPYGYTF
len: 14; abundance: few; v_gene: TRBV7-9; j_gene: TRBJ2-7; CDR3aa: CASSKRDRTYEQYF
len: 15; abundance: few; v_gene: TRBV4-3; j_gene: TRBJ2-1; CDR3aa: CASSPAGQSYNEQFF
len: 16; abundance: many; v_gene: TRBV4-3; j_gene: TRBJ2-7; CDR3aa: CASSRESGHSSYEQYF
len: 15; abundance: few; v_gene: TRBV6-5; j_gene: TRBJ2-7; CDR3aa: CASSSADRGHYEQYF
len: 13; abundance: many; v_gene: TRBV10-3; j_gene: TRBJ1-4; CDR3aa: CAISAGSGEKLFF
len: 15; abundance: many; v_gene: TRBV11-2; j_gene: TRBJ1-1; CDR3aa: CASSLLVGGATEAFF
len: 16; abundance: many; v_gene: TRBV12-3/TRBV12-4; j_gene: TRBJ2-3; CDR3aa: CASSLWDGRSTDTQYF
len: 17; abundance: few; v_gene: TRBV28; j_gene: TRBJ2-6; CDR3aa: CASSVGQGASGANVLTF
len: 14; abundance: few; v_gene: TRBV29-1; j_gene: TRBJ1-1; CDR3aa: CSVPGTAMNTEAFF
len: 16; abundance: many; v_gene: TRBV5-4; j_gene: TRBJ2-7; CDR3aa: CASSFGLRRVSYEQYF
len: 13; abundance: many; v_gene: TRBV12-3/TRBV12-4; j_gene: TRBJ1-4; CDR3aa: CASSPRGNEKLFF
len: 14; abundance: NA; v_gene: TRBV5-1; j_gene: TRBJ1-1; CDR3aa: CASSPDRVGTEAFF
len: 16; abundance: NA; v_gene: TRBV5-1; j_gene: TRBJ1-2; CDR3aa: CASSLASNGVSYGYTF
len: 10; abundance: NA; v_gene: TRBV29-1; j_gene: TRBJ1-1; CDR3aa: CSVGHVEAFF
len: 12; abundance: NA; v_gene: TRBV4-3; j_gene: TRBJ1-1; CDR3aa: CASSQERGRAFF
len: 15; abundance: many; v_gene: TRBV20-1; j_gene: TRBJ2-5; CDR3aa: CSARPGRGYQETQYF
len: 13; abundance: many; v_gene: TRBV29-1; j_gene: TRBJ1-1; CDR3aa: CSVQGSMNTEAFF